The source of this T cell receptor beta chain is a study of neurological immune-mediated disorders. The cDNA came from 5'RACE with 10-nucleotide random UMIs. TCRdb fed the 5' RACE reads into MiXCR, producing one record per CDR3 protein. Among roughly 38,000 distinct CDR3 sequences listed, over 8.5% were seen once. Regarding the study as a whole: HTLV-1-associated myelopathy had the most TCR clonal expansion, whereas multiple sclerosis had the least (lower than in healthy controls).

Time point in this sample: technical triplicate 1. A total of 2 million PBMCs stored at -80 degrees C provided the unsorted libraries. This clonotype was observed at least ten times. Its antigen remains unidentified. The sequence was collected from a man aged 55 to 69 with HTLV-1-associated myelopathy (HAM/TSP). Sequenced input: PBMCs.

The CDR3 protein is CTSISMLNTEAFF. The CDR3 nucleotides read TGCACCTCAATATCCATGTTGAACACTGAAGCTTTCTTT. The chain is built from TRBV29-1 and TRBJ1-1; no clear D gene. The CDR3 sequence is 13 residues long. CDR1 and CDR2 from the germline V gene are SQVTM and ANQGSEA.